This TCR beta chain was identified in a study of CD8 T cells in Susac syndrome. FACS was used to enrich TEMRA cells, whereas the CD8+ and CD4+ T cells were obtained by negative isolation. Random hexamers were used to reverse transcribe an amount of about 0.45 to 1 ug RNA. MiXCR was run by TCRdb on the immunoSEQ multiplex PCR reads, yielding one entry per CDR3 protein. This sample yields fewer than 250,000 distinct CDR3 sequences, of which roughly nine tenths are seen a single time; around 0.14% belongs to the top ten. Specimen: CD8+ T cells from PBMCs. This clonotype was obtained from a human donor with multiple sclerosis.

The CDR3 loop is CASSPGSGRGDVGYNEQFF. CDR3 DNA sequence: TGTGCCAGCAGCCCAGGGAGTGGTCGTGGCGACGTCGGATACAATGAGCAGTTCTTC. The chain links TRBV9 to TRBJ2-1; perhaps D is TRBD1 or TRBD2 (5 bases each). The CDR3 spans 19 residues. Trimming cost V 4 bases and J 4 bases, with 27 bases left between them. Germline V gives CDR1 SGDLS, CDR2 YYNGEE.